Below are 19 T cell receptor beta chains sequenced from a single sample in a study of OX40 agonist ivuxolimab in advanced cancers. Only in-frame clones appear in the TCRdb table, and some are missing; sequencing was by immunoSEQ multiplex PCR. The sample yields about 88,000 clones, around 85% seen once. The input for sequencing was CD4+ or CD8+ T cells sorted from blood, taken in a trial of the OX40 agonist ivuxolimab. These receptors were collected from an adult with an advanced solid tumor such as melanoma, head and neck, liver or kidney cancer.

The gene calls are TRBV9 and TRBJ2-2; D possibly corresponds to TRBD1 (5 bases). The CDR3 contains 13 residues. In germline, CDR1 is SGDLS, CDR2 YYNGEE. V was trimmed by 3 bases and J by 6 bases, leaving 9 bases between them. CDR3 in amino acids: CASSEGAAGELFF. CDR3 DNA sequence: TGTGCCAGCAGCGAAGGGGCGGCCGGGGAGCTGTTTTTT.

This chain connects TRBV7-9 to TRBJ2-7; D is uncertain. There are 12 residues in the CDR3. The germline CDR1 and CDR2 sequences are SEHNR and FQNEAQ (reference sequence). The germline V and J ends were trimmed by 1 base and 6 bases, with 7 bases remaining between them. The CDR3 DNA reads TGTGCCAGCAGCTTAGGCCTAACCGAGCAGTACTTC. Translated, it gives CASSLGLTEQYF.

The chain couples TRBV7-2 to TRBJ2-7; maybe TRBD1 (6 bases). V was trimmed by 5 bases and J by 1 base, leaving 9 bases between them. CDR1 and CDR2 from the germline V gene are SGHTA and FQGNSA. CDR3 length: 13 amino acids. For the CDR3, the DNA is TGTGCCAGCAGCCCGGACAGTTCCTACGAGCAGTACTTC. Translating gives CASSPDSSYEQYF.

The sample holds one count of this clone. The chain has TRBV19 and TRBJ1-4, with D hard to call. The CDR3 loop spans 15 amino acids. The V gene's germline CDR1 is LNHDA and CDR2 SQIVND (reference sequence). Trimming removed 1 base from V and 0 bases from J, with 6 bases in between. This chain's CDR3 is CASSIGTATNEKLFF. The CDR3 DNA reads TGTGCCAGTAGTATAGGGACCGCAACTAATGAAAAACTGTTTTTT.

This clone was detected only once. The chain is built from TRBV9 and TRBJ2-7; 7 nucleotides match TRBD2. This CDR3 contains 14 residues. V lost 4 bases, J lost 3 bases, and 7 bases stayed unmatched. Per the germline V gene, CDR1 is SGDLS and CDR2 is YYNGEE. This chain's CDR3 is CASSLGDYRYEQYF. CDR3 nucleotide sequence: TGTGCCAGCAGCCTTGGGGACTACCGCTACGAGCAGTACTTC.

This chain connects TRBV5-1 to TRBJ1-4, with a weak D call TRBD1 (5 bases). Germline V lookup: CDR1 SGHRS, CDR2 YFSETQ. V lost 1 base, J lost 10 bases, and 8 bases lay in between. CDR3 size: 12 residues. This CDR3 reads CASSLMGGKLFF. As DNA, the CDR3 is TGCGCCAGCAGCTTGATGGGGGGAAAACTGTTTTTT.

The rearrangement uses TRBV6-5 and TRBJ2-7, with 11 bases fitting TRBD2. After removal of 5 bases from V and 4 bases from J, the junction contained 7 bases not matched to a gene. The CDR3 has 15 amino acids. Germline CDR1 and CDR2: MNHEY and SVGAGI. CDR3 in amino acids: CASSALAGGGYEQYF. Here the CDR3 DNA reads TGTGCCAGCAGTGCCCTAGCGGGAGGTGGTTACGAGCAGTACTTC.

The CDR3 here is CASSSGTGPNYGYTF. CDR3 bases: TGTGCCAGCAGTTCTGGGACAGGGCCTAACTATGGCTACACCTTC. V is TRBV28 and J is TRBJ1-2, with 9 bases identical to TRBD1. The V gene's germline CDR1 is MDHEN and CDR2 SYDVKM. The V segment lost 4 bases and the J segment 0 bases; nucleotides outside the gene matches: 3. The CDR3 is made up of 15 amino acids.

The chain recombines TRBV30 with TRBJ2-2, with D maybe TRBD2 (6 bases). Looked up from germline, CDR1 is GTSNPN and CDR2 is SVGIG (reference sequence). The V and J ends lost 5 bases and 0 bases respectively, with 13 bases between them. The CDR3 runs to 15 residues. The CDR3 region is CAWAEWGANTGELFF. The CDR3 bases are TGTGCCTGGGCCGAGTGGGGGGCGAACACCGGGGAGCTGTTTTTT. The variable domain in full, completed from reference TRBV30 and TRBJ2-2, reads SQTIHQWPATLVQPVGSPLSLECTVEGTSNPNLYWYRQAAGRGLQLLFYSVGIGQISSEVPQNLSASRPQDRQFILSSKKLLLSDSGFYLCAWAEWGANTGELFFGEGSRLTVL.

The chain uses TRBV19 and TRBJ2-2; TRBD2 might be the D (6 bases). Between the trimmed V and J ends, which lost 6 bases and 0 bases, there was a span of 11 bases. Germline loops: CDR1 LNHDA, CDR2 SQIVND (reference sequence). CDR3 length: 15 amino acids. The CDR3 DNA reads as TGTGCCAGTAGGGCGGGACGCTCGAACACCGGGGAGCTGTTTTTT. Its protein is CASRAGRSNTGELFF.

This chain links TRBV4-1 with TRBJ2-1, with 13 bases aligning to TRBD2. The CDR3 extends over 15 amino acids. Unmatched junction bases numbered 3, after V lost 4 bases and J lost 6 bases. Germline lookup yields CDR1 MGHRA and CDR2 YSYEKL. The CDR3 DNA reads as TGCGCCAGCAGCCGCGGACTAGCGGGAGTCAATGAGCAGTTCTTC. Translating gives CASSRGLAGVNEQFF.

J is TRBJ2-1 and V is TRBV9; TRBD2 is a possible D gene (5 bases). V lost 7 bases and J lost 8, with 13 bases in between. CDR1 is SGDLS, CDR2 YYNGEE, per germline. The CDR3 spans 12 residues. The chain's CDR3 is CASGLAGDEQFF. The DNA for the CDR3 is TGTGCCAGCGGCCTAGCTGGGGATGAGCAGTTCTTC.

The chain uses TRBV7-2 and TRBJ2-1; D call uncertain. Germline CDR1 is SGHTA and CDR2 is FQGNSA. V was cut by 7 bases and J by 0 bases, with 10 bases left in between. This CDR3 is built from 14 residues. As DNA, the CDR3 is TGTGCCAGCACCCTGGGGTTCTCCTACAATGAGCAGTTCTTC. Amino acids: CASTLGFSYNEQFF.

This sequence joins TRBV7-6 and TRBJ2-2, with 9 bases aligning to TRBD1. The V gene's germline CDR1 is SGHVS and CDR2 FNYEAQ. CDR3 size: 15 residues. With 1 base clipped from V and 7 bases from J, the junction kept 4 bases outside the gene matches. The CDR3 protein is CASSLEQGANGELFF. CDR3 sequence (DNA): TGTGCCAGCAGCTTAGAACAGGGGGCTAACGGGGAGCTGTTTTTT.

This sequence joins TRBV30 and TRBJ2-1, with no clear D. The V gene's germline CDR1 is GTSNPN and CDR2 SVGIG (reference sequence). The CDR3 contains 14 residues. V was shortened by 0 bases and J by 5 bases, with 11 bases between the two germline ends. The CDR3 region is CAWSVLGTNNEQFF. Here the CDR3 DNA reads TGTGCCTGGAGTGTACTTGGCACCAACAATGAGCAGTTCTTC.

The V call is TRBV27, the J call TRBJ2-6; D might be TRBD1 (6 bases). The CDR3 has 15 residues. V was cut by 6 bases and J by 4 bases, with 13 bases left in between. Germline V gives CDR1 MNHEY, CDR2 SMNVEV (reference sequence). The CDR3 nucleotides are TGTGCCAGCAGCTACAGGGAACCCGGGGCCAACGTCCTGACTTTC. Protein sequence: CASSYREPGANVLTF.

The CDR3 protein is CASSGTRNNEQFF. The CDR3 DNA sequence: TGCGCCAGCAGCGGGACAAGGAACAATGAGCAGTTCTTC. The chain combines TRBV4-1 with TRBJ2-1; D may be TRBD1 (6 bases). Trimming shortened V by 5 bases and J by 5 bases, and 10 bases separated the two germline ends. This CDR3 is 13 amino acids long. CDR1 and CDR2 from the germline V gene are MGHRA and YSYEKL.

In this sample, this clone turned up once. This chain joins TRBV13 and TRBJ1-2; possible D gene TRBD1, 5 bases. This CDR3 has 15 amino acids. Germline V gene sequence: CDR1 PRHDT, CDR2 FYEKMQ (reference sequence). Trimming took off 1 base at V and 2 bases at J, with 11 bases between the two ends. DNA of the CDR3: TGTGCCAGCAGCTTAGCGGGGGGGATGAACTATGGCTACACCTTC. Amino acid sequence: CASSLAGGMNYGYTF. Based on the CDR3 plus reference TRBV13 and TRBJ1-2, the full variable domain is AAGVIQSPRHLIKEKRETATLKCYPIPRHDTVYWYQQGPGQDPQFLISFYEKMQSDKGSIPDRFSAQQFSDYHSELNMSSLELGDSALYFCASSLAGGMNYGYTFGSGTRLTVV.

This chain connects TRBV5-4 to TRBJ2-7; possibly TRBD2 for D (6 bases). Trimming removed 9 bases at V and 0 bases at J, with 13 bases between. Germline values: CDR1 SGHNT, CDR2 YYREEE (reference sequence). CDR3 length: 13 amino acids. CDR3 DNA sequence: TGTGCCACTTCTAGCGTACCCTCCTACGAGCAGTACTTC. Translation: CATSSVPSYEQYF.